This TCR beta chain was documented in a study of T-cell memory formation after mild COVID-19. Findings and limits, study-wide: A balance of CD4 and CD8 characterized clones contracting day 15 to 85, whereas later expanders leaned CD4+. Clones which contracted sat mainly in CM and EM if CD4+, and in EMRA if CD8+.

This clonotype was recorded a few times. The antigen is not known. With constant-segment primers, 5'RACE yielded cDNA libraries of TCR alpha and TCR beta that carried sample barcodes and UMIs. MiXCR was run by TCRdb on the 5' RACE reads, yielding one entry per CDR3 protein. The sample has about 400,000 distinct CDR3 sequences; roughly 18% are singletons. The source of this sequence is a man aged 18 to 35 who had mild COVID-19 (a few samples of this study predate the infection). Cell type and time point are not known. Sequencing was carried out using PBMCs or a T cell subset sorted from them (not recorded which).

In DNA form, the CDR3 reads TGTGCCAGCAGCTTAGCGGGGCGGGGGGGAGCAGATACGCAGTATTTT. Its protein is CASSLAGRGGADTQYF. The chain joins TRBV7-2 to TRBJ2-3; 9 bases fit TRBD2. CDR1 SGHTA and CDR2 FQGNSA come from the germline V gene. V lost 0 bases and J lost 4; bases outside the gene matches: 5. The CDR3 is made up of 16 amino acids.